The entry below gives a single T cell receptor beta chain sequence along with its context. Its antigen remains unknown. The entry originates in a study of long-term antiretroviral therapy in people with HIV. General observations from the study: HIV repertoire CDR3 lengths ranged less widely than those of controls.

An immunoSEQ assay, version v3.0, was performed at survey level. The assay was immunoSEQ multiplex PCR, and TCRdb's table has in-frame clones only and misses some. The data hold roughly 17,000 clones, with about nine tenths observed a single time. The United States was where all participants with HIV were treated. Trimming cost V 0 bases and J 6 bases, with 7 bases left between them. The CDR3 consists of 13 residues. The V gene's germline CDR1 is SGHRS and CDR2 YFSETQ. This receptor was taken from a man in his forties or fifties with HIV. Sequencing used unsorted PBMCs, obtained 3 years after starting antiretroviral therapy. The chain couples TRBV5-1 to TRBJ2-1, with a weak D call TRBD1 (5 bases). The CDR3 reads CASSLGQSNEQFF. CDR3 DNA: TGCGCCAGCAGCTTGGGACAGAGCAATGAGCAGTTCTTC.